This T cell receptor (beta chain) stems from a study of CD8 T cells in ankylosing spondylitis. The study's findings and limits: Disease-linked clones were CD8+ and relatively rare in peripheral blood.

TCRdb used MiXCR to reprocess the 5' RACE reads, holding one entry per CDR3 protein. Among some 52,000 distinct CDR3 sequences, roughly 7.4% were seen once, and the ten largest hold about 8.9%. CDR3 length: 12 residues. Trimming removed 8 bases from V and 5 bases from J, with 12 bases in between. The germline V gene has CDR1 SNHLY and CDR2 FYNNEI. Notes on this clonotype: Its specificity is not known.

The receptor was derived from a female donor with ankylosing spondylitis or in good health (not recorded which). Specimen: blood, either unsorted or a sorted T cell fraction (not recorded which). The chain carries TRBV2 and TRBJ1-2; TRBD1 is a possible D gene (5 bases). The CDR3 protein is CASETDSYGYTF. The CDR3, as DNA: TGTGCCAGCGAGACAGACTCGTATGGCTACACCTTC.